A single sample is the source of the 32 T cell receptor beta chains below, sequenced in a study of blood T cell repertoires in COVID-19. Method: immunoSEQ multiplex PCR; TCRdb's copy keeps in-frame clones and lacks some. The sample has almost 350,000 clones, 88% seen once. Sample: PBMCs or T cells enriched from blood (not recorded which). These receptors were collected from a woman between 25 and 40 years old who had been exposed to COVID-19.

The gene calls are TRBV19 and TRBJ2-1, with TRBD2 as a possible D gene (6 bases). Trimming stripped 1 base from V and 8 bases from J, with 12 bases between. Germline CDR1 LNHDA, CDR2 SQIVND (reference sequence). The CDR3 contains 14 residues. CDR3 bases: TGTGCCAGTAGTATAGCTCAGCCTAGCGATGAGCAGTTCTTC. Protein product: CASSIAQPSDEQFF.

The chain is built from TRBV7-8 and TRBJ1-2; no clear D gene. The CDR3 is 16 residues long. Trimming removed 5 bases from V and 5 bases from J, with 21 bases in between. Germline V lookup: CDR1 SGHVS, CDR2 FQNEAQ. In DNA, the CDR3 is TGTGCCAGCAGCAGACCCCCCCTTATACGGGGATATGGCTACACCTTC. This sequence encodes CASSRPPLIRGYGYTF.

In its sample, this clone was seen a few times. The V call is TRBV20-1, the J call TRBJ1-5, with D perhaps TRBD1 (5 bases). V lost 3 bases and J 6 bases, leaving 18 bases between the germline ends. The CDR3 extends over 15 amino acids. The germline V gene encodes CDR1 DFQATT and CDR2 SNEGSKA (reference sequence). The CDR3 spells CSASDLGVASQPQHF. DNA of the CDR3: TGCAGTGCTAGTGATTTAGGGGTGGCAAGTCAGCCCCAGCATTTT.

The gene calls are TRBV5-1 and TRBJ2-1; 9 bases align to TRBD2. The CDR3 extends over 16 amino acids. The germline CDR1 and CDR2 sequences are SGHRS and YFSETQ. Germline trimming cut 0 bases from V and 7 bases from J; bases unmatched to any gene: 8. This CDR3 reads CASSLAGREGWNEQFF. For the CDR3, the DNA is TGCGCCAGCAGCTTGGCCGGGCGGGAGGGCTGGAATGAGCAGTTCTTC.

The chain is built from TRBV10-3 and TRBJ1-2; D ambiguous. The CDR3 is 12 residues long. CDR1 and CDR2 (germline): ENHRY, SYGVKD. Trimming removed 7 bases at V and 5 bases at J, with 11 bases between. DNA for the CDR3: TGTGCCATCAATCGGGGAGGATATGGCTACACCTTC. It encodes CAINRGGYGYTF.

This rearrangement joins TRBV5-5 to TRBJ1-5; 10 bases line up with TRBD1. Germline assignment: CDR1 SGHKS and CDR2 YYEKEE (reference sequence). J gave up 9 bases and V 3 bases, and 0 bases lay outside the gene matches. The CDR3 is 12 amino acids. The CDR3 loop reads CASSWDRGPQHF. CDR3 nucleotides: TGTGCCAGCAGCTGGGACAGGGGGCCCCAGCATTTT.

V usage is TRBV6-5 and J usage is TRBJ1-1; D is undetermined. This CDR3 contains 14 residues. Germline V gene data show CDR1 as MNHEY and CDR2 as SVGAGI. Trimming stripped 0 bases from V and 11 bases from J, with 16 bases between. The CDR3 reads CASSYSGGGVGAFF. Here the CDR3 DNA reads TGTGCCAGCAGTTACTCGGGAGGCGGGGTAGGCGCTTTCTTT.

V and J are TRBV5-1 and TRBJ1-1, with D possibly being TRBD1 (5 bases). Germline values: CDR1 SGHRS, CDR2 YFSETQ. V shed 4 bases and J shed 0 bases, with 13 bases lying between them. This CDR3 comprises 15 residues. In nucleotides, the CDR3 is TGCGCCAGCAGCGACGAACAGGTGATGAACACTGAAGCTTTCTTT. Residues: CASSDEQVMNTEAFF.

The CDR3 sequence is CATSRAGWASGDTQYF. The CDR3 nucleotides read TGTGCCACCAGCAGAGCCGGCTGGGCTAGCGGAGATACGCAGTATTTT. This chain uses TRBV15 with TRBJ2-3; the match to TRBD2 covers 7 bases. This CDR3 is built from 16 residues. The V and J ends lost 1 base and 5 bases, in that order; junction bases with no gene match: 9. Germline V lookup: CDR1 LNHNV, CDR2 YYDKDF (reference sequence).

The chain is built from TRBV29-1 and TRBJ2-1; 10 bases line up with TRBD1. The germline gives CDR1 SQVTM, CDR2 ANQGSEA. The CDR3 totals 14 residues. V lost 6 bases and J lost 9; bases outside the gene matches: 11. This CDR3 reads CSVDRGQGNPEQFF. The CDR3 nucleotides read TGCAGCGTAGATAGGGGACAGGGGAATCCTGAGCAGTTCTTC.

The chain has TRBV7-9 and TRBJ1-6, with D tentatively TRBD1 (6 bases). V was shortened by 5 bases and J by 7 bases, with 6 bases between the two germline ends. Germline V gene lookup returns CDR1 SEHNR and CDR2 FQNEAQ (reference sequence). The CDR3 length is 12 residues. DNA for the CDR3: TGTGCCAGCAGCCAGGGGAATTCACCCCTCCACTTT. Its protein product is CASSQGNSPLHF.

V and J are TRBV5-4 and TRBJ2-1; 8 bases match TRBD2. The CDR3 totals 15 residues. Germline CDR1 reads SGHNT; CDR2 reads YYREEE (reference sequence). With V trimmed by 0 bases and J by 5 bases, 4 bases remained unmatched. CDR3 amino acids: CASSLAGLGHNEQFF. The CDR3 DNA reads TGTGCCAGCAGCTTGGCGGGACTAGGCCACAATGAGCAGTTCTTC. The whole variable domain, remainder taken from reference TRBV5-4 and TRBJ2-1, is ETGVTQSPTHLIKTRGQQVTLRCSSQSGHNTVSWYQQALGQGPQFIFQYYREEENGRGNFPPRFSGLQFPNYSSELNVNALELDDSALYLCASSLAGLGHNEQFFGPGTRLTVL.

The chain combines TRBV20-1 with TRBJ2-6; 9 bases line up with TRBD1. The CDR3 runs 17 residues. The junction had 6 bases not matched to a gene; V was cut back by 3 bases and J by 0 bases. The germline CDR1 and CDR2 sequences are DFQATT and SNEGSKA (reference sequence). The DNA for the CDR3 is TGCAGTGCTAGTATACAGGGGGCCCCCTCTGGGGCCAACGTCCTGACTTTC. Translation: CSASIQGAPSGANVLTF.

This clone was counted only a few times. The identical CDR3 is also encoded by other nucleotide sequences in the sample. V usage is TRBV7-6 and J usage is TRBJ2-2, with TRBD1 matching 9 bases. Germline values: CDR1 SGHVS, CDR2 FNYEAQ. Trimming cost V 5 bases and J 0 bases; bases outside gene matches: 1. The CDR3 spans 15 residues. The CDR3 here is CASSRQGANTGELFF. CDR3 nucleotide sequence: TGTGCCAGCAGCCGACAGGGGGCGAACACCGGGGAGCTGTTTTTT.

This clone appeared a single time. The chain couples TRBV7-8 to TRBJ2-7, with D perhaps matching TRBD1 (6 bases). The CDR3 covers 15 residues. Germline CDR1 SGHVS, CDR2 FQNEAQ. The germline V and J ends were trimmed by 5 bases and 0 bases, with 14 bases remaining between them. CDR3 DNA sequence: TGTGCCAGCAGCGAAACCGGGACAACCTCCTACGAGCAGTACTTC. Translated: CASSETGTTSYEQYF.

V is TRBV19 and J is TRBJ1-2, with D unclear. V dropped 3 bases and J dropped 1 base, with 6 bases sitting between them. Germline V lookup: CDR1 LNHDA, CDR2 SQIVND (reference sequence). This CDR3 region has 13 residues. This CDR3 is CASSMENNYGYTF. Here the CDR3 DNA reads TGTGCCAGTAGTATGGAGAATAACTATGGCTACACCTTC.

The genes are TRBV28 and TRBJ1-3; the match to TRBD1 covers 10 bases. J was trimmed by 0 bases and V by 6 bases; bases with no gene match: 8. The germline gives CDR1 MDHEN, CDR2 SYDVKM. The CDR3 has 17 residues. The CDR3, as DNA: TGTGCCAGCAGGTCCGGGACAGGGGACATCTCTGGAAACACCATATATTTT. Its protein product is CASRSGTGDISGNTIYF.

The genes are TRBV4-1 and TRBJ2-1; 10 nucleotides agree with TRBD2. Germline trimming cut 0 bases from V and 7 bases from J; bases unmatched to any gene: 12. The germline V gene has CDR1 MGHRA and CDR2 YSYEKL. CDR3 length equals 18 residues. CDR3 sequence (DNA): TGCGCCAGCAGCCAAGATTACGGGACTAGCGATTTATCAAATGAGCAGTTCTTC. This encodes CASSQDYGTSDLSNEQFF.

The genes are TRBV5-8 and TRBJ2-2, with D possibly matching TRBD1 (6 bases). The CDR3 length is 14 residues. CDR1 and CDR2 from the germline V gene are SGHTS and YDEGEE. Trimming stripped 3 bases from V and 6 bases from J, with 12 bases between. CDR3 region: CASSSDSWAGELFF. DNA for the CDR3: TGTGCCAGCAGCTCGGACAGTTGGGCCGGGGAGCTGTTTTTT.

Concerning this clone itself: The same CDR3 can be traced to other DNA sequences in this sample. This chain joins TRBV28 and TRBJ1-1; 7 nucleotides agree with TRBD1. Germline CDR1 is MDHEN and CDR2 is SYDVKM. This CDR3 spans 15 amino acids. Trimming at V came to 2 bases and at J to 0 bases, leaving 3 bases not matched to a gene. This CDR3 is CASSLPGQLNTEAFF. CDR3 sequence (DNA): TGTGCCAGCAGTTTACCGGGACAGCTGAACACTGAAGCTTTCTTT.

This clone has just one count. The chain has TRBV7-3 and TRBJ2-2; 7 nucleotides agree with TRBD2. Losses at the gene ends were 5 bases for V and 7 bases for J; bases not matched to a gene: 13. This CDR3 has 16 residues. Germline V CDR1 and CDR2: SGHTA, FQGTGA. CDR3 protein: CASSPSGRIVFGELFF. The DNA of the CDR3 is TGTGCCAGCAGCCCTAGCGGTCGTATCGTCTTCGGGGAGCTGTTTTTT. Drawing the rest from reference TRBV7-3 and TRBJ2-2, the complete variable domain is GAGVSQTPSNKVTEKGKYVELRCDPISGHTALYWYRQSLGQGPEFLIYFQGTGAADDSGLPNDRFFAVRPEGSVSTLKIQRTERGDSAVYLCASSPSGRIVFGELFFGEGSRLTVL.

This clone was counted between two and nine times. The chain is built from TRBV3-1 (or the pseudogene TRBV3-2) and TRBJ2-1; the match to TRBD2 covers 7 bases. The CDR3 length is 16 residues. Looked up from germline, CDR1 is LGHDT and CDR2 is YNNKEL (reference sequence). V trimming: 3 bases; J trimming: 0 bases; junction bases outside the gene matches: 5. The CDR3 region has the DNA TGTGCCAGCAGCCACGGAGCGGGAACCTCCTACAATGAGCAGTTCTTC. This translates into CASSHGAGTSYNEQFF.

The chain links TRBV5-4 to TRBJ1-1, with 8 positions matching TRBD1. V was pared by 3 bases and J by 4 bases, with 8 bases of the junction left unmatched. Looked up from germline, CDR1 is SGHNT and CDR2 is YYREEE (reference sequence). The length of the CDR3 is 15 residues. In DNA, the CDR3 is TGTGCCAGCAGCTCCCCAAACAGGGGGAGCACTGAAGCTTTCTTT. Its translation: CASSSPNRGSTEAFF.

The chain is built from TRBV10-2 and TRBJ2-1; a weak D match, TRBD2 (6 bases). The CDR3 loop spans 14 amino acids. From germline, CDR1 is WSHSY and CDR2 SAAADI. V lost 3 bases and J lost 8, with 14 bases in between. CDR3 in DNA: TGCGCCAGCAGTGATAGGCGGGGTACCCATGAGCAGTTCTTC. Its protein product is CASSDRRGTHEQFF.

The V gene is TRBV10-3, the J gene TRBJ2-7, with TRBD1 matching over 10 bases. Germline lookup yields CDR1 ENHRY and CDR2 SYGVKD. CDR3 length: 14 residues. Trimming cost V 3 bases and J 6 bases; bases outside gene matches: 5. The CDR3 region is CAISDPTGGLEQYF. The CDR3 DNA follows: TGTGCCATCAGTGATCCGACAGGGGGCCTCGAGCAGTACTTC.

The chain couples TRBV5-6 to TRBJ2-3; D is possibly TRBD1 (5 bases). Germline V gene lookup returns CDR1 SGHDT and CDR2 YYEEEE. V was trimmed by 0 bases and J by 2 bases, leaving 10 bases between them. The CDR3 contains 15 residues. The CDR3: CASSLVGATTDTQYF. The CDR3, as DNA: TGTGCCAGCAGCTTGGTTGGGGCCACCACAGATACGCAGTATTTT.

The chain carries TRBV20-1 and TRBJ1-2; D remains unclear. Germline V gene data show CDR1 as DFQATT and CDR2 as SNEGSKA (reference sequence). The length of the CDR3 is 9 residues. With 5 bases removed from V and 7 bases from J, the gap between germline ends came to 5 bases. CDR3 DNA: TGCAGTGCTCTTTTTGGCTACACCTTC. This encodes CSALFGYTF.

The chain couples TRBV9 to TRBJ2-2, with 9 bases fitting TRBD1. Germline V gives CDR1 SGDLS, CDR2 YYNGEE. CDR3 length: 15 amino acids. After removal of 2 bases from V and 7 bases from J, the junction contained 6 bases not matched to a gene. The CDR3 sequence is CASSVRDRDGGELFF. CDR3 in DNA: TGTGCCAGCAGCGTCCGGGACAGGGACGGCGGGGAGCTGTTTTTT.

The chain uses TRBV6-4 and TRBJ2-3; 9 bases agree with TRBD2. This CDR3 is 16 amino acids long. After removal of 3 bases from V and 1 base from J, the junction contained 5 bases not matched to a gene. The germline CDR1 and CDR2 sequences are MRHNA and SNTAGT. CDR3 bases: TGTGCCAGCAGTGAAACCGTAGCGGGAGGCACAGATACGCAGTATTTT. Translated: CASSETVAGGTDTQYF.

This sequence joins TRBV18 and TRBJ2-1; 15 nucleotides align to TRBD2. V trimming: 2 bases; J trimming: 4 bases; junction bases outside the gene matches: 6. Germline values: CDR1 KGHSH, CDR2 LQKENI. The CDR3 consists of 18 residues. This CDR3 is CASSPRGLAGGLYNEQFF. CDR3 coding DNA: TGTGCCAGCTCACCAAGGGGACTAGCGGGAGGACTTTACAATGAGCAGTTCTTC.

The chain joins TRBV28 to TRBJ1-1, with D hard to call. This CDR3 comprises 13 residues. V lost 9 bases and J 0 bases, leaving 11 bases between the germline ends. Germline CDR1 MDHEN, CDR2 SYDVKM. The CDR3 loop reads CASNQAMNTEAFF. The CDR3 region has the DNA TGTGCCAGTAACCAGGCAATGAACACTGAAGCTTTCTTT.

The chain links TRBV5-1 to TRBJ2-3, with 8 bases lining up with TRBD2. The V and J ends lost 4 bases and 5 bases, in that order; junction bases with no gene match: 12. CDR3 size: 16 residues. Germline CDR1 reads SGHRS; CDR2 reads YFSETQ. In nucleotides, the CDR3 is TGCGCCAGCAGCCCGGTCGTTTCGGGAGGGGGAGATACGCAGTATTTT. Its translation: CASSPVVSGGGDTQYF.